Listed below are T cell receptor beta chains from one sample, sequenced in a study of Graves' ophthalmopathy and Graves' hyperthyroidism. TCRdb recomputed calls from the multiplex PCR reads with MiXCR, one row per CDR3 protein. The sample lists about 400,000 distinct CDR3 sequences, 20% to 25% seen once, with roughly 3% in the top ten. The sample comprised peripheral blood. The receptors shown here come from a young woman with stable Graves' hyperthyroidism. The CDR3 runs from the conserved cysteine through the conserved F or W. The order of the fields is J gene, clone size, V gene, D gene, CDR3 protein, CDR3 DNA. D genes are given only for firm matches. Some rows mark clone size as missing; the rest say once, few, many or name a class of expanded clone.

TRBJ1-5 NA TRBV12-3/TRBV12-4 NA CTSSFDNQPQHF TGTACCAGCAGTTTTGACAATCAGCCCCAGCATTTT
TRBJ1-2 NA TRBV29-1 NA CSVGYRVNYGYTF TGCAGCGTTGGCTACAGGGTTAACTATGGCTACACCTTC
TRBJ2-1 many TRBV20-1 TRBD2 CSARDLRQILAGIYNEQFF TGCAGTGCTAGAGATCTCCGGCAGATCCTAGCGGGAATCTACAATGAGCAGTTCTTC
TRBJ2-4 few TRBV28 NA CASSIAGQLAKNIKYF TGTGCCAGCAGTATAGCGGGACAGCTAGCCAAAAACATTAAGTACTTC
TRBJ2-2 NA TRBV14 NA CASSRTGPHANTGELFF TGTGCCAGCAGCCGAACGGGACCCCACGCGAACACCGGGGAGCTGTTTTTT
TRBJ2-2 NA TRBV10-1 TRBD2 CASSETEPGLAGANTGELFF TGCGCCAGCAGTGAGACCGAACCCGGACTAGCGGGAGCTAACACCGGGGAGCTGTTTTTT
TRBJ1-1 few TRBV12-3/TRBV12-4 NA CASSSRGVGTEAFF TGTGCCAGCAGCTCCAGGGGTGTTGGGACTGAAGCTTTCTTT
TRBJ2-5 many TRBV20-1 NA CSARSRETQYF TGCAGTGCTAGATCGCGGGAGACCCAGTACTTC
TRBJ2-7 NA TRBV19 NA CASSSLGHRYEQYF TGTGCCAGTAGTAGCCTAGGGCACCGATACGAGCAGTACTTC
TRBJ1-2 many TRBV12-3/TRBV12-4 NA CASRDRFGYGYTF TGTGCCAGCAGGGACCGTTTCGGGTATGGCTACACCTTC
TRBJ2-2 NA TRBV6-1 NA CASRMGTLNTGELFF TGTGCCAGCAGGATGGGGACCCTGAACACCGGGGAGCTGTTTTTT
TRBJ1-5 many TRBV2 TRBD1 CASGTGVNQPQHF TGTGCCAGCGGGACAGGGGTCAATCAGCCCCAGCATTTT
TRBJ2-5 NA TRBV7-2 TRBD2 CASSSPPAGVTQYF TGTGCCAGCAGCTCTCCCCCAGCGGGAGTGACCCAGTACTTC
TRBJ2-7 many TRBV28 NA CASSLGSSDEQYF TGTGCCAGCAGTTTAGGGTCATCCGACGAGCAGTACTTC
TRBJ1-5 once TRBV20-1 NA CSAREGDIQPQHF TGCAGTGCTAGAGAGGGGGACATCCAGCCCCAGCATTTT
TRBJ2-2 many TRBV6-2/TRBV6-3 TRBD2 CASDALGLVDTGELFF TGTGCCAGCGACGCTCTTGGACTAGTAGACACCGGGGAGCTGTTTTTT
TRBJ2-2 few TRBV11-1 NA CASSRRQRTNTGELFF TGTGCCAGCAGCCGGAGACAGCGAACTAACACCGGGGAGCTGTTTTTT
TRBJ1-2 NA TRBV5-1 NA CASREGWGDGYTF TGCGCCAGCAGAGAGGGCTGGGGTGATGGCTACACCTTC
TRBJ2-2 once TRBV15 NA CATSSIRGSELFF TGTGCCACCAGCTCTATACGAGGATCGGAGCTGTTTTTT
TRBJ1-2 few TRBV3-1 NA CASSQDRRSRGAYTF TGTGCCAGCAGCCAAGATCGAAGGTCCCGAGGGGCCTACACCTTC
TRBJ2-7 few TRBV25-1 NA CASSESLRSGEQYF TGTGCCAGCAGTGAATCTCTGAGATCGGGGGAGCAGTACTTC
TRBJ2-5 many TRBV11-3 TRBD1 CASSTRTGGYETQYF TGTGCCAGCAGTACCCGGACAGGGGGGTACGAGACCCAGTACTTC
TRBJ1-1 many TRBV6-2/TRBV6-3 TRBD1 CASRPHRDRGRGTEAFF TGTGCCAGCAGGCCCCACCGGGACAGGGGAAGGGGCACTGAAGCTTTCTTT
TRBJ1-5 many TRBV12-3/TRBV12-4 NA CASSLGGIAWQPQHF TGTGCCAGCAGTTTAGGGGGTATAGCGTGGCAGCCCCAGCATTTT
TRBJ1-6 many TRBV2 NA CASRGQGGSPLHF TGTGCCAGCCGGGGGCAGGGCGGTTCACCCCTCCACTTT
TRBJ2-7 many TRBV6-5 TRBD1 CASSYGGTGVSEQYF TGTGCCAGCAGTTACGGAGGGACAGGGGTAAGCGAGCAGTACTTC
TRBJ1-5 many TRBV19 TRBD1 CASSRHRGPNQPQHF TGTGCCAGTAGTAGGCACAGGGGGCCTAATCAGCCCCAGCATTTT
TRBJ2-7 many TRBV30 TRBD1 CACIRTGTGDYEQYF TGTGCCTGTATCCGAACCGGGACAGGGGATTACGAGCAGTACTTC
TRBJ1-2 NA TRBV7-9 TRBD1 CASSLGQGQGSGYTF TGTGCCAGCAGCTTAGGGCAGGGACAGGGTTCCGGCTACACCTTC
TRBJ2-7 many TRBV30 NA CAWSVLQGPYEQYF TGTGCCTGGAGTGTACTCCAAGGACCCTACGAGCAGTACTTC
TRBJ1-1 many TRBV29-1 NA CSVTPLLGNTEAFF TGCAGCGTGACTCCCCTGTTGGGGAACACTGAAGCTTTCTTT
TRBJ2-2 many TRBV12-3/TRBV12-4 NA CASSLRYTGELFF TGTGCCAGCAGTTTGCGGTACACCGGGGAGCTGTTTTTT
TRBJ1-2 many TRBV2 NA CASSRTPINYGYTF TGTGCCAGCTCTCGAACCCCGATTAACTATGGCTACACCTTC
TRBJ2-7 many TRBV25-1 NA CASSDGLEQYF TGTGCCAGCAGTGATGGACTGGAGCAGTACTTC
TRBJ1-2 NA TRBV5-1 TRBD1 CASRDRDPARRFNGYTF TGCGCCAGCAGGGACAGGGACCCGGCCAGACGCTTCAATGGCTACACCTTC
TRBJ2-5 NA TRBV28 TRBD1 CASSYHPTGTGPSLNQETQYF TGTGCCAGCAGTTATCACCCAACCGGGACAGGGCCCTCCCTAAACCAAGAGACCCAGTACTTC
TRBJ2-7 NA TRBV29-1 NA CSVFGSSSYEQYF TGCAGCGTTTTCGGGTCTAGCTCCTACGAGCAGTACTTC
TRBJ2-3 many TRBV20-1 TRBD2 CSALGLANTDTQYF TGCAGTGCTCTCGGACTAGCCAACACAGATACGCAGTATTTT
TRBJ1-6 many TRBV27 NA CASSFPDSGSYNSPLHF TGTGCCAGCAGTTTCCCGGACAGTGGCTCCTATAATTCACCCCTCCACTTT
TRBJ2-7 many TRBV29-1 NA CSVEGGTTSYGQYF TGCAGCGTTGAAGGGGGGACGACTTCCTACGGGCAGTACTTC
TRBJ1-3 many TRBV19 NA CASSTYRANSGNTIYF TGTGCCAGTAGTACCTACAGGGCGAACTCTGGAAACACCATATATTTT
TRBJ2-5 NA TRBV3-1 NA CASSWTDQETQYF TGTGCCAGCAGCTGGACGGATCAAGAGACCCAGTACTTC
TRBJ2-7 few TRBV20-1 NA CSARGQLRSYEQYF TGCAGTGCTAGAGGACAGTTGAGGTCCTACGAGCAGTACTTC
TRBJ1-2 many TRBV5-1 NA CASSLEQGGDGYTF TGCGCCAGCAGCTTGGAACAGGGAGGTGATGGCTACACCTTC
TRBJ2-5 many TRBV30 NA CAWIEGSQETQYF TGTGCCTGGATAGAGGGGAGCCAAGAGACCCAGTACTTC
TRBJ2-5 many TRBV6-1 TRBD1 CASSTGTEETQYF TGTGCCAGCAGCACCGGGACAGAAGAGACCCAGTACTTC
TRBJ2-5 many TRBV6-2/TRBV6-3 NA CASRDRVLETQYF TGTGCCAGCAGGGACCGGGTATTGGAGACCCAGTACTTC
TRBJ1-3 NA TRBV27 NA CASSLRAGCGNTIYF TGTGCCAGCAGTTTAAGGGCAGGTTGTGGAAACACCATATATTTT
TRBJ2-2 few TRBV7-3 TRBD2 CASSIRGLAEGGELFF TGTGCCAGCAGCATAAGGGGACTAGCGGAGGGCGGGGAGCTGTTTTTT
TRBJ2-5 many TRBV20-1 TRBD2 CSASSGTSGVTQYF TGCAGTGCTAGTTCCGGGACTAGCGGAGTGACCCAGTACTTC
TRBJ2-7 few TRBV7-2 TRBD2 CASSLVAGVGYEQYF TGTGCCAGCAGCTTAGTAGCGGGAGTTGGGTACGAGCAGTACTTC
TRBJ1-2 many TRBV20-1 NA CSARSANYGYTF TGCAGTGCTAGATCAGCTAACTATGGCTACACCTTC
TRBJ2-7 NA TRBV2 NA CASSGGGGRSYEQYF TGTGCCAGCAGTGGGGGAGGGGGAAGGTCCTACGAGCAGTACTTC
TRBJ1-6 NA TRBV7-6 NA CASSSGPPGPLHF TGTGCCAGCAGCTCGGGGCCCCCAGGACCCCTCCACTTT
TRBJ2-2 NA TRBV19 TRBD2 CASRGSGANTGELFF TGTGCGAGTAGAGGTAGCGGGGCCAACACCGGGGAGCTGTTTTTT
TRBJ2-2 NA TRBV24-1 NA CATRPAGTGELFF TGTGCCACCAGGCCAGCGGGCACCGGGGAGCTGTTTTTT
TRBJ1-1 many TRBV27 NA CASSLSYPGRLMNTEAFF TGTGCCAGCAGTTTATCGTATCCGGGACGCCTGATGAACACTGAAGCTTTCTTT
TRBJ2-5 many TRBV14 TRBD2 CASSQWGGEETQYF TGTGCCAGCAGCCAATGGGGGGGAGAAGAGACCCAGTACTTC
TRBJ2-7 once TRBV6-1 NA CASRRGLGSEQYF TGTGCCAGCCGGAGGGGGTTGGGCAGCGAGCAGTACTTC
TRBJ1-1 many TRBV19 NA CASSTSRNTEAFF TGTGCCAGTAGTACGTCCAGGAACACTGAAGCTTTCTTT